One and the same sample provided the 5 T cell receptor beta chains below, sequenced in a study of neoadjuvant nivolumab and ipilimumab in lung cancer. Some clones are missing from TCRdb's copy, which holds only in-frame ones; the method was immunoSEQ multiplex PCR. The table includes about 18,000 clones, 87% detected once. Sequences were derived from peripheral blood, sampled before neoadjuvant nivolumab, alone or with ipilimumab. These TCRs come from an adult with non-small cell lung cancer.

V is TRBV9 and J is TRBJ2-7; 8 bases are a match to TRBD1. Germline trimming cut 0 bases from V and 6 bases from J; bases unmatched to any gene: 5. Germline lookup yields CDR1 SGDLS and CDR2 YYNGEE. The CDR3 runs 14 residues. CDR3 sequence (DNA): TGTGCCAGCAGCGTAGATGCAGGGGGCCTCGAGCAGTACTTC. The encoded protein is CASSVDAGGLEQYF. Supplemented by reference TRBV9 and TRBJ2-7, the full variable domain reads DSGVTQTPKHLITATGQRVTLRCSPRSGDLSVYWYQQSLDQGLQFLIQYYNGEERAKGNILERFSAQQFPDLHSELNLSSLELGDSALYFCASSVDAGGLEQYFGPGTRLTVT.

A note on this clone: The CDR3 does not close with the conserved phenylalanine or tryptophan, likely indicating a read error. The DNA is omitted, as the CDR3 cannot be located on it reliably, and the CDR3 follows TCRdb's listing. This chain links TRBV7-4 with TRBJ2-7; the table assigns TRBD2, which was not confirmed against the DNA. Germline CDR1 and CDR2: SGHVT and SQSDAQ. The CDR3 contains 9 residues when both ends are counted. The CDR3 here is CASSPRNHG.

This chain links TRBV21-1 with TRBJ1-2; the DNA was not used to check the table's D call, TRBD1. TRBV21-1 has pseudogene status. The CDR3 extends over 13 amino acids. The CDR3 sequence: CARDRTAPYGYTF. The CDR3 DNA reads TGTGCCAGGGATCGGACAGCCCCGTATGGCTACACCTTC.

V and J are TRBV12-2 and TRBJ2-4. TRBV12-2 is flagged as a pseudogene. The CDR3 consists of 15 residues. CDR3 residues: CASRPLAGAKNIQYF. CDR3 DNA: TGTGCAAGTCGCCCTTTAGCAGGAGCCAAAAACATTCAGTACTTC.

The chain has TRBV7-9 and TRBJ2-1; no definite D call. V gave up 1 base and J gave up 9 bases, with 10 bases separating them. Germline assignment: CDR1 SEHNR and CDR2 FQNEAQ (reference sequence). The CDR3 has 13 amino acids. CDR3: CASSLVSGREQFF. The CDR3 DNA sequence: TGTGCCAGCAGCTTAGTATCCGGGCGTGAGCAGTTCTTC. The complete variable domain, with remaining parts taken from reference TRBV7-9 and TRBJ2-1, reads DTGVSQNPRHKITKRGQNVTFRCDPISEHNRLYWYRQTLGQGPEFLTYFQNEAQLEKSRLLSDRFSAERPKGSFSTLEIQRTEQGDSAMYLCASSLVSGREQFFGPGTRLTVL.